This T cell receptor (beta chain) was sequenced for a study of T cell responses to AZD1222 COVID-19 vaccine. Germline V gene lookup returns CDR1 GTSNPN and CDR2 SVGIG (reference sequence). The CDR3 contains 13 residues. Assay: immunoSEQ multiplex PCR; the TCRdb copy retains only in-frame clones and omits some. The table has about 150,000 clones, 92% seen once. This clonotype originated in an adult who received the AZD1222 COVID-19 vaccine. The chain has TRBV30 and TRBJ1-1; D is unresolved. Here the sequenced sample was peripheral blood, taken 28 days after the second AZD1222 dose. This chain's CDR3 is CASPGSKNTEAFF. Written as DNA, the CDR3 is TGTGCTTCGCCGGGATCTAAGAACACTGAAGCTTTCTTT.